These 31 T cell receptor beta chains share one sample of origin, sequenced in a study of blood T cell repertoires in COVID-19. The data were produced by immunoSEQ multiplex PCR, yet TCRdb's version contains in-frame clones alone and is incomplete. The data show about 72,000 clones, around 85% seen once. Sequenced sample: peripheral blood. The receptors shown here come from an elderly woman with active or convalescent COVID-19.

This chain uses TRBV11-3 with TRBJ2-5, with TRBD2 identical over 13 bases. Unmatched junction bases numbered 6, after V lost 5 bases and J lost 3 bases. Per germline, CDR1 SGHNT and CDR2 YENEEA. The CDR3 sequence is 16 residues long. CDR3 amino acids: CASSARTSGGEETQYF. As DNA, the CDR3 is TGTGCCAGCAGCGCCAGGACTAGCGGGGGAGAAGAGACCCAGTACTTC.

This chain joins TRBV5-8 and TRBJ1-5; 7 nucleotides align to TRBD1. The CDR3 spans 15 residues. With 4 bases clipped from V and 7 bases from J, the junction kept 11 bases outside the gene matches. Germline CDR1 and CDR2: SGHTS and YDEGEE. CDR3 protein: CASSHGGGAGQPQHF. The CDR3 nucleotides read TGTGCCAGCAGCCATGGAGGGGGCGCTGGGCAGCCCCAGCATTTT.

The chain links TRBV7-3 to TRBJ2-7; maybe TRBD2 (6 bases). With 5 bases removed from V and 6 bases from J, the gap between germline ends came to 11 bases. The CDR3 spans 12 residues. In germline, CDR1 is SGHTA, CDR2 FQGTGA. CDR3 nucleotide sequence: TGTGCCAGCAGCCAGTCAGCGGGCGAGCAGTACTTC. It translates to CASSQSAGEQYF.

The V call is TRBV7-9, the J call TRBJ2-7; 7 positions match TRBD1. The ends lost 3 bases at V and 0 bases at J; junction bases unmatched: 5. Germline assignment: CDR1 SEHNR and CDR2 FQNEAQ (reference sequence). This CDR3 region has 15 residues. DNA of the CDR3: TGTGCCAGCAGCTTCGGACAGGCCTACTCCTACGAGCAGTACTTC. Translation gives CASSFGQAYSYEQYF.

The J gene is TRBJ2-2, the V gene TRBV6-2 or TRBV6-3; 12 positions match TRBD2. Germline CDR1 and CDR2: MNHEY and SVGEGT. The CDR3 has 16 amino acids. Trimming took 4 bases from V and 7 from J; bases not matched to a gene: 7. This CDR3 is CASSLGLAGYVGELFF. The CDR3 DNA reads TGTGCCAGCAGTTTAGGACTAGCGGGGTACGTCGGGGAGCTGTTTTTT.

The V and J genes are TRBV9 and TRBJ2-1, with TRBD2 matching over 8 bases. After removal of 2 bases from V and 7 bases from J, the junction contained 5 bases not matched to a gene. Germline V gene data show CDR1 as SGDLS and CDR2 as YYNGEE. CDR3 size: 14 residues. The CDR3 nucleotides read TGTGCCAGCAGCGTGCGCGGGGGGTTGAATGAGCAGTTCTTC. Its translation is CASSVRGGLNEQFF.

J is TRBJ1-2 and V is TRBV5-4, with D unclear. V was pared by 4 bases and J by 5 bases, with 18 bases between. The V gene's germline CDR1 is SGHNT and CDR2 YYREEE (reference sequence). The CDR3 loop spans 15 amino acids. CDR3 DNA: TGTGCCAGCAGCGATTTCCGGGTCCGGGTTTATGGCTACACCTTC. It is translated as CASSDFRVRVYGYTF.

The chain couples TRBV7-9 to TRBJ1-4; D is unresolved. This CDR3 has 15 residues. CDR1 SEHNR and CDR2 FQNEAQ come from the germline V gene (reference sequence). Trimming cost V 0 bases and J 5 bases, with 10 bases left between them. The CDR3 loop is CASSLAVGANEKLFF. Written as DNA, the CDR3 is TGTGCCAGCAGCTTAGCGGTGGGCGCAAATGAAAAACTGTTTTTT.

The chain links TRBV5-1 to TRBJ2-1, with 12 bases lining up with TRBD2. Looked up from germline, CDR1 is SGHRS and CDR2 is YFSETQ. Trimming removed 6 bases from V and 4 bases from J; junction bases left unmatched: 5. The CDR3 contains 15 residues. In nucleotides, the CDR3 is TGCGCCAGCAAGGGTACTAGCGGGGGGTACAATGAGCAGTTCTTC. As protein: CASKGTSGGYNEQFF.

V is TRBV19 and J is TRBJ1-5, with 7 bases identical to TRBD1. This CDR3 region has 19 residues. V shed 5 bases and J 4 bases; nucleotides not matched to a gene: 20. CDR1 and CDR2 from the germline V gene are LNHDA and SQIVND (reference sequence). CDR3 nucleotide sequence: TGTGCCAGTAGTTCTTATCAGGGGGGCGCGTTGGCCCATAATCAGCCCCAGCATTTT. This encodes CASSSYQGGALAHNQPQHF.

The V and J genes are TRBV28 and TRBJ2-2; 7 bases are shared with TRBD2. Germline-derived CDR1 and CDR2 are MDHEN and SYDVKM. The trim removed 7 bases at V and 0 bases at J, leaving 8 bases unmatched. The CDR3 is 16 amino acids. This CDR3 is CASNSHGGANTGELFF. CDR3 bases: TGTGCCAGCAACAGTCATGGGGGGGCGAACACCGGGGAGCTGTTTTTT.

CDR3 residues: CASSLDGGSVYNEQFF. DNA for the CDR3: TGTGCCAGCAGCTTGGACGGGGGGTCCGTGTACAATGAGCAGTTCTTC. J is TRBJ2-1 and V is TRBV5-6; 7 positions match TRBD2. This CDR3 spans 16 amino acids. The V segment lost 0 bases and the J segment 4 bases; nucleotides outside the gene matches: 7. Germline loops: CDR1 SGHDT, CDR2 YYEEEE.

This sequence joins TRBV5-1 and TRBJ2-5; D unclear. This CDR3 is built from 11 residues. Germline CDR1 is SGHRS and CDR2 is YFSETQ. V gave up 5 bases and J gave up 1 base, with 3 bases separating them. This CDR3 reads CASRAQETQYF. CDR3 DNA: TGCGCCAGCAGAGCCCAAGAGACCCAGTACTTC.

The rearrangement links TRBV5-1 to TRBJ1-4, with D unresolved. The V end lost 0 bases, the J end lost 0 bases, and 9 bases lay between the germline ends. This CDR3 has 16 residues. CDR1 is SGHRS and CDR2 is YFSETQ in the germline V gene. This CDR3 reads CASSLDPGATNEKLFF. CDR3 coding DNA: TGCGCCAGCAGCTTGGACCCGGGAGCAACTAATGAAAAACTGTTTTTT. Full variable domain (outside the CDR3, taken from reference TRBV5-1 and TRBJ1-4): KAGVTQTPRYLIKTRGQQVTLSCSPISGHRSVSWYQQTPGQGLQFLFEYFSETQRNKGNFPGRFSGRQFSNSRSEMNVSTLELGDSALYLCASSLDPGATNEKLFFGSGTQLSVL.

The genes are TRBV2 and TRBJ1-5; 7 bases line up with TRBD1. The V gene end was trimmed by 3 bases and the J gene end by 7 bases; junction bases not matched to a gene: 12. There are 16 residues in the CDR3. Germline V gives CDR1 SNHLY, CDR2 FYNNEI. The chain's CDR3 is CASSDPRQGAFQPQHF. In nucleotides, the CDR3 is TGTGCCAGCAGTGACCCGCGACAGGGTGCTTTCCAGCCCCAGCATTTT.

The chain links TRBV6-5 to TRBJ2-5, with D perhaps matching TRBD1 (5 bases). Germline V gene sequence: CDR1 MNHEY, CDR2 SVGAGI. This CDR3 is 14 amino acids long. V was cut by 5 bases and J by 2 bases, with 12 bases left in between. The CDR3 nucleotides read TGTGCCAGCAGTAATCACGACAGACAAGAGACCCAGTACTTC. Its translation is CASSNHDRQETQYF.

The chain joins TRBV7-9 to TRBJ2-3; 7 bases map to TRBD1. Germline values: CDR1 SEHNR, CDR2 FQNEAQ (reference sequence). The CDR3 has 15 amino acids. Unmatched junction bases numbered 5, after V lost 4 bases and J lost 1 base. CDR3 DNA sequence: TGTGCCAGCAGCTCCCGGGACAGTGGCACAGATACGCAGTATTTT. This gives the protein CASSSRDSGTDTQYF.

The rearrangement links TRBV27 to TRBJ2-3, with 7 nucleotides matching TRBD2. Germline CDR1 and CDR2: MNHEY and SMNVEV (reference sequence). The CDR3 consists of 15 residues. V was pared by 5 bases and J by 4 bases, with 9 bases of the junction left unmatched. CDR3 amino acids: CASSNWGGGPDTQYF. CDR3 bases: TGTGCCAGCAGTAACTGGGGGGGAGGGCCAGATACGCAGTATTTT.

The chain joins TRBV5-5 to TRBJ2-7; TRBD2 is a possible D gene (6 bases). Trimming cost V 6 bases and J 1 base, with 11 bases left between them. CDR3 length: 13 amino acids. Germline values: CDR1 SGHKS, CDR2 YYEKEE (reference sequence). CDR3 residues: CASTPAGSYEQYF. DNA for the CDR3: TGTGCCAGCACCCCAGCGGGTTCCTACGAGCAGTACTTC.

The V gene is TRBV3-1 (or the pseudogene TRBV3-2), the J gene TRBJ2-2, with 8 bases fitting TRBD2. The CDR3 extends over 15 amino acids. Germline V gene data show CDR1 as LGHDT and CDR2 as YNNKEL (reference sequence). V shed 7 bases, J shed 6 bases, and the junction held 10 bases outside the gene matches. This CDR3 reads CASNRRGGPPGELFF. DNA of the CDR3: TGTGCCAGCAACCGTCGGGGGGGCCCCCCCGGGGAGCTGTTTTTT.

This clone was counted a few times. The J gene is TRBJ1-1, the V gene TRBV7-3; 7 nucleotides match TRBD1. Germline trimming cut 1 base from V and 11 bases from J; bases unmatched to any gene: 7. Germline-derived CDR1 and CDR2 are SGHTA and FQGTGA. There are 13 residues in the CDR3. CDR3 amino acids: CASSLKGGAEAFF. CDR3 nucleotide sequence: TGTGCCAGCAGCTTAAAAGGGGGCGCCGAGGCTTTCTTT.

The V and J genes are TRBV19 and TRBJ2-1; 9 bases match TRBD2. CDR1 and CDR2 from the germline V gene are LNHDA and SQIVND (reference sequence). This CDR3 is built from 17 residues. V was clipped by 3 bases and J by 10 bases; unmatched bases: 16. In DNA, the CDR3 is TGTGCCAGTAGTATGGGTCGCGGGGGGGCCCGTTTGAGAGAGCAGTTCTTC. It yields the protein CASSMGRGGARLREQFF.

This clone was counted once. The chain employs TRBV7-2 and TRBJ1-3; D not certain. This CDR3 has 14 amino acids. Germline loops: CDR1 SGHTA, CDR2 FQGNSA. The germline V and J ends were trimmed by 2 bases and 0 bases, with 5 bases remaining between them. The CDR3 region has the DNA TGTGCCAGCAGCTTATCGTACTCTGGAAACACCATATATTTT. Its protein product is CASSLSYSGNTIYF. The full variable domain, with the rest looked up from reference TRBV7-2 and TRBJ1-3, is GAGVSQSPSNKVTEKGKDVELRCDPISGHTALYWYRQSLGQGLEFLIYFQGNSAPDKSGLPSDRFSAERTGGSVSTLTIQRTQQEDSAVYLCASSLSYSGNTIYFGEGSWLTVV.

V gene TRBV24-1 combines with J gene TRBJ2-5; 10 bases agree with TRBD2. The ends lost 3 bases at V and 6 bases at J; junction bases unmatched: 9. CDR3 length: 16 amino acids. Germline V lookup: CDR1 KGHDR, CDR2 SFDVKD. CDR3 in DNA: TGTGCCACCAGTGATAGTGAGCGGGGGGGCCCTCAGACCCAGTACTTC. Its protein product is CATSDSERGGPQTQYF.

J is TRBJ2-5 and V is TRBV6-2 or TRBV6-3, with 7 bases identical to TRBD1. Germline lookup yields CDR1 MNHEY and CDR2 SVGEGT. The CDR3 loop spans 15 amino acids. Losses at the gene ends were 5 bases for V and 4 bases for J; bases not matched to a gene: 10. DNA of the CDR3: TGTGCCAGCAGTCCAGGACAGGTTTTCTTAGAGACCCAGTACTTC. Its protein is CASSPGQVFLETQYF.

The DNA for the CDR3 is TGTGCCAGCTCACCACCTATGGCAGGGGTGAGAAACACCATATATTTT. Translation gives CASSPPMAGVRNTIYF. The V call is TRBV18, the J call TRBJ1-3, with D tentatively TRBD1 (6 bases). V lost 0 bases, J lost 5 bases, and 14 bases lay in between. The CDR3 runs to 16 residues. Germline V lookup: CDR1 KGHSH, CDR2 LQKENI. Together with reference TRBV18 and TRBJ1-3, the CDR3 gives the full variable domain: NAGVMQNPRHLVRRRGQEARLRCSPMKGHSHVYWYRQLPEEGLKFMVYLQKENIIDESGMPKERFSAEFPKEGPSILRIQQVVRGDSAAYFCASSPPMAGVRNTIYFGEGSWLTVV.

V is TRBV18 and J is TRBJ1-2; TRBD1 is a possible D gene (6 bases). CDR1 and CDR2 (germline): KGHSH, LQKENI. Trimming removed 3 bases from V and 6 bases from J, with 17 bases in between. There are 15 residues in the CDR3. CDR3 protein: CASSPFREGGDGYTF. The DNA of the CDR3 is TGTGCCAGCTCACCGTTTAGGGAAGGGGGTGATGGCTACACCTTC.

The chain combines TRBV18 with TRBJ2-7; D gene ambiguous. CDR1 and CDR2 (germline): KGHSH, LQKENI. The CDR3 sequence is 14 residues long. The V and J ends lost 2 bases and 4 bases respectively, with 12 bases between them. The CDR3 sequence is CASSPGADGYEQYF. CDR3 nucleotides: TGTGCCAGCTCACCAGGAGCCGATGGGTACGAGCAGTACTTC.

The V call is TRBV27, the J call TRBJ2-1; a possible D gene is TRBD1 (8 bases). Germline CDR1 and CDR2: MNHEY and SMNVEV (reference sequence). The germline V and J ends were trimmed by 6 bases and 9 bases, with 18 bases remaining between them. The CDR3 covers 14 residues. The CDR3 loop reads CASRGGDRSGEQFF. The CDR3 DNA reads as TGTGCCAGCAGGGGGGGGGACAGGTCCGGTGAGCAGTTCTTC.

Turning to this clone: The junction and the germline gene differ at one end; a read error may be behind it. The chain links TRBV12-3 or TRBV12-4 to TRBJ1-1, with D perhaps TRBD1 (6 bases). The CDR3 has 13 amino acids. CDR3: CASSQRDNSEAFF. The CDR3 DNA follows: TGTGCCAGCAGTCAGAGGGACAACAGTGAAGCTTTCTTT.

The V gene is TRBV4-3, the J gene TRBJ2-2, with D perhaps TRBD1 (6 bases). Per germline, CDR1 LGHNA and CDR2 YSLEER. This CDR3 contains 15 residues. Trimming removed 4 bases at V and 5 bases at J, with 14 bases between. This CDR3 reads CASSPVGARTGELFF. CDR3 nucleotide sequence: TGCGCCAGCAGCCCCGTGGGGGCTAGGACCGGGGAGCTGTTTTTT.